The subject of this entry is one T cell receptor (beta chain). The target antigen is unknown. TCRdb passed the 5' RACE reads through MiXCR, listing each CDR3 protein once. This sample has 450,000 or so distinct CDR3 sequences; approximately 15% occur once, and the top ten carry 0.52%. This sample is drawn from a study of identical twins. Study-level results: With beta out-of-frame sequences, excess sharing by twins was weaker.

The CDR3 length is 12 residues. Germline lookup yields CDR1 MDHEN and CDR2 SYDVKM. The ends were cut back, 3 bases at V and 7 bases at J, with 9 bases in the middle. The sample was also reused in another study, on yellow fever vaccine responses in identical twins.

The sample taken for sequencing was CD4+ T cells sorted from blood. The receptor was derived from a woman under 30 in good health. This chain uses TRBV28 with TRBJ2-5, with D unresolved. The CDR3 region has the DNA TGTGCCAGCAGTTTTCCGGATGGGACCCAGTACTTC. Its translation is CASSFPDGTQYF.